This passage covers 29 T cell receptor beta chains from one sample sequenced in a study of blood T cell repertoires in COVID-19. Some clones are missing from TCRdb's copy, which holds only in-frame ones; the method was immunoSEQ multiplex PCR. The sample lists some 97,000 clones, approximately 86% seen once, with 2% to 3% in the top ten. Specimen: PBMCs or T cells enriched from blood (not recorded which). These receptors all come from a woman in her 50s who had recovered from COVID-19.

The chain recombines TRBV29-1 with TRBJ1-1; D is ambiguous. Germline CDR1 SQVTM, CDR2 ANQGSEA. V was shortened by 4 bases and J by 3 bases, with 6 bases between the two germline ends. The CDR3 consists of 11 residues. CDR3 coding DNA: TGCAGCGTTGTGAGGTACACTGAAGCTTTCTTT. Translated, it gives CSVVRYTEAFF. Complete variable domain (other parts from reference TRBV29-1 and TRBJ1-1): SAVISQKPSRDICQRGTSLTIQCQVDSQVTMMFWYRQQPGQSLTLIATANQGSEATYESGFVIDKFPISRPNLTFSTLTVSNMSPEDSSIYLCSVVRYTEAFFGQGTRLTVV.

This chain joins TRBV5-1 and TRBJ2-5; 14 bases line up with TRBD2. The CDR3 is made up of 20 amino acids. Losses at the gene ends were 0 bases for V and 2 bases for J; bases not matched to a gene: 12. The germline gives CDR1 SGHRS, CDR2 YFSETQ. In DNA, the CDR3 is TGCGCCAGCAGCTTGGTTTTTATGGGGACTAGCGGGGGTCGGCAAGAGACCCAGTACTTC. It specifies CASSLVFMGTSGGRQETQYF.

The chain carries TRBV5-1 and TRBJ2-2; TRBD1 might be the D (6 bases). V lost 4 bases and J lost 2, with 9 bases in between. Looked up from germline, CDR1 is SGHRS and CDR2 is YFSETQ. The CDR3 loop spans 14 amino acids. The CDR3 spells CASSGGTNTGELFF. The CDR3 region has the DNA TGCGCCAGCAGCGGGGGCACTAACACCGGGGAGCTGTTTTTT.

The sample holds one count of this clone. This rearrangement joins TRBV24-1 to TRBJ2-2, with D possibly being TRBD1 (6 bases). V was clipped by 6 bases and J by 0 bases, with 13 bases between them. Germline CDR1 reads KGHDR; CDR2 reads SFDVKD. The CDR3 consists of 16 residues. The CDR3 nucleotides read TGTGCCACCAGTAAAGAGGGGACACCGAACACCGGGGAGCTGTTTTTT. It yields the protein CATSKEGTPNTGELFF.

V gene TRBV6-6 combines with J gene TRBJ2-5; D possibly corresponds to TRBD1 (7 bases). CDR3 length: 16 residues. Between the trimmed V and J ends, which lost 1 base and 4 bases, there was a span of 16 bases. Germline lookup yields CDR1 MNHNY and CDR2 SVGAGI (reference sequence). CDR3 coding DNA: TGTGCCAGCAGTTACTTATCACAGGGGAGGCGAGAGACCCAGTACTTC. This gives the protein CASSYLSQGRRETQYF.

The rearrangement uses TRBV18 and TRBJ1-6, with TRBD1 identical over 9 bases. J was trimmed by 10 bases and V by 7 bases; bases with no gene match: 8. The CDR3 length is 14 residues. Per germline, CDR1 KGHSH and CDR2 LQKENI. The CDR3 protein is CASYSGQGNSPLHF. In DNA, the CDR3 is TGTGCCAGCTACTCGGGACAGGGTAACTCACCCCTCCACTTT.

The chain combines TRBV11-1 with TRBJ2-3, with TRBD1 matching 10 bases. This CDR3 spans 15 amino acids. Germline V gene sequence: CDR1 SGHAT, CDR2 FQDESV (reference sequence). With 5 bases clipped from V and 3 bases from J, the junction kept 5 bases outside the gene matches. CDR3 loop: CASSPRDRGTDTQYF. CDR3 nucleotides: TGTGCCAGCAGCCCCCGGGACAGGGGAACAGATACGCAGTATTTT. The whole variable domain, remainder taken from reference TRBV11-1 and TRBJ2-3, is EAEVAQSPRYKITEKSQAVAFWCDPISGHATLYWYRQILGQGPELLVQFQDESVVDDSQLPKDRFSAERLKGVDSTLKIQPAELGDSAMYLCASSPRDRGTDTQYFGPGTRLTVL.

The chain is built from TRBV6-1 and TRBJ2-7; tentatively, D is TRBD1 (5 bases). Germline values: CDR1 MNHNS, CDR2 SASEGT. This CDR3 has 13 residues. Deletions cut 2 bases from V and 2 bases from J, with 7 bases between. The CDR3 coding sequence is TGTGCCAGCAGTGAAAGGGGCCCCTACGAGCAGTACTTC. It encodes CASSERGPYEQYF.

The chain combines TRBV11-2 with TRBJ2-1; D gene unclear. V shed 1 base and J shed 0 bases, with 10 bases lying between them. Per the germline V gene, CDR1 is SGHAT and CDR2 is FQNNGV. The CDR3 length is 16 residues. This CDR3 is CASSLVGPSSYNEQFF. DNA for the CDR3: TGTGCCAGCAGCTTAGTCGGTCCTAGCTCCTACAATGAGCAGTTCTTC.

V is TRBV29-1 and J is TRBJ1-1, with 7 bases identical to TRBD1. V trimming: 5 bases; J trimming: 2 bases; junction bases outside the gene matches: 5. There are 13 residues in the CDR3. Germline V gene lookup returns CDR1 SQVTM and CDR2 ANQGSEA. The CDR3 DNA follows: TGCAGCGTTACAGGGGCCCAAAACACTGAAGCTTTCTTT. It yields the protein CSVTGAQNTEAFF.

The V call is TRBV7-2, the J call TRBJ2-5, with 15 bases matching TRBD2. This CDR3 has 18 amino acids. After removal of 4 bases from V and 7 bases from J, the junction contained 13 bases not matched to a gene. Germline CDR1 reads SGHTA; CDR2 reads FQGNSA. The CDR3 coding sequence is TGTGCCAGCAGCTCCAGGGGCACGGGACTAGCGGGGGGTTGGACCCAGTACTTC. This codes for CASSSRGTGLAGGWTQYF.

The chain carries TRBV7-8 and TRBJ1-2; TRBD1 is a possible D gene (6 bases). Germline values: CDR1 SGHVS, CDR2 FQNEAQ. Deletions cut 4 bases from V and 7 bases from J, with 22 bases between. The CDR3 is 16 residues long. CDR3: CASSWRRGGAYSGYTF. DNA of the CDR3: TGTGCCAGCAGCTGGCGGAGGGGGGGCGCTTATTCTGGCTACACCTTC.

The chain combines TRBV10-3 with TRBJ2-7; D may be TRBD1 (6 bases). This CDR3 region has 13 residues. The germline V gene has CDR1 ENHRY and CDR2 SYGVKD. The V end was cut by 9 bases, the J end by 5 bases, with 17 bases between. The CDR3 here is CAISASEGDEQYF. CDR3 nucleotides: TGTGCCATAAGCGCGTCCGAGGGGGACGAGCAGTACTTC.

This rearrangement joins TRBV5-4 to TRBJ2-1; 10 bases line up with TRBD2. The CDR3 has 15 amino acids. Losses at the gene ends were 0 bases for V and 3 bases for J; bases not matched to a gene: 0. Germline-derived CDR1 and CDR2 are SGHNT and YYREEE (reference sequence). CDR3 sequence: CASSLVAGGYNEQFF. The CDR3 DNA reads as TGTGCCAGCAGCTTGGTAGCGGGGGGCTACAATGAGCAGTTCTTC.

The chain links TRBV27 to TRBJ2-2; D possibly corresponds to TRBD2 (6 bases). Germline assignment: CDR1 MNHEY and CDR2 SMNVEV (reference sequence). V was clipped by 4 bases and J by 1 base, with 7 bases between them. The CDR3 loop spans 14 amino acids. The CDR3, as DNA: TGTGCCAGCAGTTCGGGACTGAACACCGGGGAGCTGTTTTTT. This gives the protein CASSSGLNTGELFF.

The chain uses TRBV6-5 and TRBJ2-7, with D tentatively TRBD2 (6 bases). This CDR3 contains 15 residues. Germline V CDR1 and CDR2: MNHEY, SVGAGI. Trimming cost V 0 bases and J 2 bases, with 11 bases left between them. DNA of the CDR3: TGTGCCAGCAGTTACTCAGACCGGGGGACCTACGAGCAGTACTTC. It specifies CASSYSDRGTYEQYF.

The genes are TRBV12-3 or TRBV12-4 and TRBJ1-1, with D maybe TRBD1 (5 bases). This CDR3 is 12 amino acids long. V was cut by 3 bases and J by 8 bases, with 10 bases left in between. CDR3: CASSFVQGEAFF. CDR3 bases: TGTGCCAGCAGTTTCGTCCAGGGCGAAGCTTTCTTT.

This clone was counted between two and nine times. This chain links TRBV3-1 (or the pseudogene TRBV3-2) with TRBJ1-6; TRBD1 might be the D (5 bases). Germline V CDR1 and CDR2: LGHDT, YNNKEL (reference sequence). Trimming pared 6 bases from V and 6 bases from J, leaving 12 bases between. The CDR3 runs to 14 residues. CDR3 sequence: CASSATALNSPLHF. The CDR3 nucleotides are TGTGCCAGCAGTGCGACAGCGCTTAATTCACCCCTCCACTTT.

V gene TRBV19 combines with J gene TRBJ2-7; the match to TRBD2 covers 8 bases. Germline assignment: CDR1 LNHDA and CDR2 SQIVND (reference sequence). The CDR3 extends over 15 amino acids. J gave up 2 bases and V 4 bases, and 7 bases lay outside the gene matches. The CDR3 loop reads CASSNGASGPYEQYF. In DNA form, the CDR3 reads TGTGCCAGTAGTAACGGTGCTAGCGGGCCCTACGAGCAGTACTTC.

This chain joins TRBV18 and TRBJ1-1, with 7 bases that match TRBD1. The CDR3 totals 14 residues. The junction had 15 bases not matched to a gene; V was cut back by 6 bases and J by 11 bases. Per germline, CDR1 KGHSH and CDR2 LQKENI. CDR3 residues: CASSPTGVWGWAFF. CDR3 nucleotide sequence: TGTGCCAGCTCCCCTACAGGGGTTTGGGGTTGGGCTTTCTTT.

The chain uses TRBV11-2 and TRBJ2-4, with 7 nucleotides matching TRBD1. V lost 3 bases to trimming and J lost 0 bases; unmatched junction nucleotides: 2. This CDR3 has 15 amino acids. Looked up from germline, CDR1 is SGHAT and CDR2 is FQNNGV. Written as DNA, the CDR3 is TGTGCCAGCAGCTTCAGGACAGGAGCCAAAAACATTCAGTACTTC. This encodes CASSFRTGAKNIQYF.

This clone was counted at least ten times. V and J are TRBV24-1 and TRBJ1-2; a weak D match, TRBD1 (6 bases). The germline V gene encodes CDR1 KGHDR and CDR2 SFDVKD. The V and J ends lost 0 bases and 8 bases respectively, with 9 bases between them. This CDR3 comprises 13 residues. This chain's CDR3 is CATSDLQGNGYTF. DNA of the CDR3: TGTGCCACCAGTGATTTGCAGGGGAACGGCTACACCTTC.

The chain employs TRBV5-1 and TRBJ1-1; the D is unclear. In germline, CDR1 is SGHRS, CDR2 YFSETQ. The length of the CDR3 is 12 residues. V lost 2 bases to trimming and J lost 4 bases, with 6 bases between them. In nucleotides, the CDR3 is TGCGCCAGCAGCTTTTCGTCCACTGAAGCTTTCTTT. This translates into CASSFSSTEAFF.

This chain joins TRBV2 and TRBJ2-2, with 10 bases lining up with TRBD2. V dropped 6 bases and J dropped 8; count of bases not matched to a gene: 15. The CDR3 is 17 amino acids. Germline CDR1 reads SNHLY; CDR2 reads FYNNEI. This chain's CDR3 is CASSRPLLAGGSGELFF. CDR3 DNA sequence: TGTGCCAGCAGCCGACCCCTTTTAGCGGGAGGTTCAGGGGAGCTGTTTTTT.

This rearrangement joins TRBV27 to TRBJ1-5; 8 nucleotides align to TRBD1. The CDR3 is 14 amino acids. CDR1 MNHEY and CDR2 SMNVEV come from the germline V gene (reference sequence). Trimming took 6 bases from V and 7 from J; bases not matched to a gene: 8. This CDR3 is CASRQGASGQPQHF. DNA for the CDR3: TGTGCCAGCAGGCAGGGGGCCAGTGGACAGCCCCAGCATTTT.

This chain links TRBV9 with TRBJ1-1; weak D call: TRBD1 (6 bases). Germline assignment: CDR1 SGDLS and CDR2 YYNGEE. V lost 4 bases, J lost 6 bases, and 19 bases lay in between. The CDR3 runs to 15 residues. In DNA form, the CDR3 reads TGTGCCAGCAGCCCTAGGGACATCTACCCCCCTGAAGCTTTCTTT. Its translation: CASSPRDIYPPEAFF. The complete variable domain, with remaining parts taken from reference TRBV9 and TRBJ1-1, reads DSGVTQTPKHLITATGQRVTLRCSPRSGDLSVYWYQQSLDQGLQFLIQYYNGEERAKGNILERFSAQQFPDLHSELNLSSLELGDSALYFCASSPRDIYPPEAFFGQGTRLTVV.

CDR3 loop: CASSPSRFNNEQFF. The CDR3 coding sequence is TGTGCCAGTAGTCCCTCGAGATTCAACAATGAGCAGTTCTTC. The rearrangement links TRBV19 to TRBJ2-1; no firm D call. Germline loops: CDR1 LNHDA, CDR2 SQIVND (reference sequence). V lost 5 bases, J lost 5 bases, and 13 bases lay in between. The CDR3 has 14 residues.

The V gene is TRBV19, the J gene TRBJ2-3; 10 bases line up with TRBD1. This CDR3 is 16 amino acids long. Losses at the gene ends were 7 bases for V and 0 bases for J; bases not matched to a gene: 7. The V gene's germline CDR1 is LNHDA and CDR2 SQIVND (reference sequence). The CDR3 DNA reads as TGTGCCAGTATCACGGGACAGGGGCTTAGCACAGATACGCAGTATTTT. It yields the protein CASITGQGLSTDTQYF.

V usage is TRBV18 and J usage is TRBJ2-7; 8 bases line up with TRBD2. V lost 0 bases, J lost 2 bases, and 18 bases stayed unmatched. This CDR3 contains 20 residues. From germline, CDR1 is KGHSH and CDR2 LQKENI. CDR3 bases: TGTGCCAGCTCACCACCTTTCCAGGGTTTCTCGCGGGAGGCCACCTACGAGCAGTACTTC. Translated: CASSPPFQGFSREATYEQYF.